Below are 29 T cell receptor beta chains sequenced from a single sample in a study of T cell repertoires in cytomegalovirus infection. TCRdb analysed the reads with MiXCR anew, one entry per CDR3 protein. The sample has 310,000 or so distinct CDR3 sequences, approximately 8.9% seen once; the top ten hold about 2.3%. The sample was PBMCs. The receptors were sampled from a human donor in good health (CMV status not recorded). Some clones in this sample may be carry-over from other donors' samples.

This clonotype was detected many times. The chain employs TRBV29-1 and TRBJ2-3; D perhaps matches TRBD2 (5 bases). The CDR3 spans 15 residues. Germline V gene lookup returns CDR1 SQVTM and CDR2 ANQGSEA. Trimming cost V 2 bases and J 2 bases, with 14 bases left between them. CDR3 nucleotides: TGCAGCGTTGAATCCGGAGCGGCCGCCACAGATACGCAGTATTTT. This gives the protein CSVESGAAATDTQYF.

V usage is TRBV29-1 and J usage is TRBJ2-2, with D tentatively TRBD1 (6 bases). The length of the CDR3 is 13 residues. V gave up 4 bases and J gave up 3 bases, with 9 bases separating them. Per the germline V gene, CDR1 is SQVTM and CDR2 is ANQGSEA. The DNA of the CDR3 is TGCAGCGTTGTCGGACAGTACACCGGGGAGCTGTTTTTT. Protein sequence: CSVVGQYTGELFF.

The chain combines TRBV6-5 with TRBJ2-5; no reliable D call. The CDR3 loop spans 13 amino acids. Trimming stripped 4 bases from V and 1 base from J, with 7 bases between. Germline assignment: CDR1 MNHEY and CDR2 SVGAGI. In DNA form, the CDR3 reads TGTGCCAGCAGTTCTAATACCCAAGAGACCCAGTACTTC. It codes for CASSSNTQETQYF.

This clonotype was observed at least ten times. The J gene is TRBJ1-2, the V gene TRBV10-3, with a possible D match to TRBD1 (6 bases). V lost 2 bases, J lost 5 bases, and 9 bases lay in between. The CDR3 has 13 residues. In germline, CDR1 is ENHRY, CDR2 SYGVKD. CDR3 coding DNA: TGTGCCATCAGTGAGAGCACAGGGTATGGCTACACCTTC. It is translated as CAISESTGYGYTF.

This clonotype has only a few counts. A much larger clonotype is one base distant, so this may be a read error. The rearrangement joins TRBV7-9 to TRBJ1-4; D remains unclear. This CDR3 has 17 residues. Germline V CDR1 and CDR2: SEHNR, FQNEAQ (reference sequence). CDR3 sequence reads: CANSLVAVIPTNEKLFF. The CDR3 nucleotides are TGTGCCAACAGCTTAGTGGCTGTGATACCAACTAATGAAAAACTGTTTTTT.

The rearrangement uses TRBV19 and TRBJ2-2; D not certain. The CDR3 spans 15 residues. Germline CDR1 is LNHDA and CDR2 is SQIVND (reference sequence). Trimming left V 5 bases short and J 0 bases short, with 10 bases between. The CDR3 spells CASSPFTANTGELFF. CDR3 sequence (DNA): TGTGCCAGTAGTCCCTTTACCGCGAACACCGGGGAGCTGTTTTTT.

This clonotype occurred once. The genes are TRBV20-1 and TRBJ2-1; TRBD1 agrees at 10 bases. Trimming at V came to 5 bases and at J to 2 bases, leaving 9 bases not matched to a gene. From germline, CDR1 is DFQATT and CDR2 SNEGSKA (reference sequence). This CDR3 contains 16 residues. Here the CDR3 reads CSAGNPGTGAYNEQFF. CDR3 DNA sequence: TGCAGTGCTGGGAACCCCGGGACAGGGGCCTACAATGAGCAGTTCTTC.

This clonotype was counted ten times or more. Written as DNA, the CDR3 is TGTGCCAGCAGCTTAGTGGCTAGCGGGGGGCGATCCATCTACGAGCAGTACTTC. Encoded protein: CASSLVASGGRSIYEQYF. The V gene is TRBV7-6, the J gene TRBJ2-7, with 11 bases aligning to TRBD2. The ends lost 1 base at V and 3 bases at J; junction bases unmatched: 11. Germline lookup yields CDR1 SGHVS and CDR2 FNYEAQ. This CDR3 has 18 amino acids. The variable domain in full, with the rest retrieved from reference TRBV7-6 and TRBJ2-7, is GAGVSQSPRYKVTKRGQDVALRCDPISGHVSLYWYRQALGQGPEFLTYFNYEAQQDKSGLPNDRFSAERPEGSISTLTIQRTEQRDSAMYRCASSLVASGGRSIYEQYFGPGTRLTVT.

This clonotype was counted ten times or more. The gene calls are TRBV10-2 and TRBJ1-5; 7 positions agree with TRBD1. Per germline, CDR1 WSHSY and CDR2 SAAADI. V gave up 6 bases and J gave up 5 bases; unmatched junction bases: 1. The CDR3 totals 12 residues. For the CDR3, the DNA is TGCGCCAGCAGAACAGGGGATCAGCCCCAGCATTTT. Its translation: CASRTGDQPQHF.

This clonotype was counted many times. V and J are TRBV6-1 and TRBJ2-1; D ambiguous. CDR1 and CDR2 (germline): MNHNS, SASEGT. The CDR3 is 9 amino acids. Between the trimmed V and J ends, which lost 10 bases and 6 bases, there was a span of 4 bases. In DNA, the CDR3 is TGTGCCACCCGCAATGAGCAGTTCTTC. This codes for CATRNEQFF.

This clonotype was detected only a few times. The V gene is TRBV18, the J gene TRBJ1-2, with D possibly matching TRBD1 (5 bases). From germline, CDR1 is KGHSH and CDR2 LQKENI. V was shortened by 6 bases and J by 3 bases, with 11 bases between the two germline ends. This CDR3 is 13 amino acids long. The CDR3 nucleotides are TGTGCCAGCTCCTGGGACGGTTACTATGGCTACACCTTC. Translating it yields CASSWDGYYGYTF. Combining the CDR3 with reference TRBV18 and TRBJ1-2 gives the whole variable domain NAGVMQNPRHLVRRRGQEARLRCSPMKGHSHVYWYRQLPEEGLKFMVYLQKENIIDESGMPKERFSAEFPKEGPSILRIQQVVRGDSAAYFCASSWDGYYGYTFGSGTRLTVV.

This clonotype was seen a few times. CDR3 DNA sequence: TGTGCCAGCAGCCTCATGTACAATGAGCAGTTCTTC. This sequence encodes CASSLMYNEQFF. The rearrangement links TRBV3-1 to TRBJ2-1, with D hard to call. CDR3 length: 12 residues. CDR1 is LGHDT, CDR2 YNNKEL, per germline (reference sequence). V lost 4 bases and J 4 bases, leaving 5 bases between the germline ends.

This clonotype appeared many times. The V and J genes are TRBV7-8 and TRBJ1-2; D not certain. Deletions cut 1 base from V and 4 bases from J, with 10 bases between. The CDR3 length is 14 residues. In germline, CDR1 is SGHVS, CDR2 FQNEAQ. The CDR3 loop is CASSLEDGLYGYTF. The CDR3 bases are TGTGCCAGCAGCTTAGAGGACGGCCTCTATGGCTACACCTTC.

At least ten counts were recorded for this clonotype. The chain recombines TRBV12-3 or TRBV12-4 with TRBJ2-7; D call uncertain. This CDR3 comprises 14 residues. The V gene lost 4 bases and the J gene lost 6 bases, with 16 bases spanning the gap. The CDR3 sequence is CASSSGHLGFEQYV. The CDR3 region has the DNA TGTGCCAGCAGTTCCGGTCACCTCGGATTCGAGCAGTACGTC.

The chain carries TRBV7-6 and TRBJ1-1; perhaps TRBD1 as D (6 bases). This CDR3 is 13 amino acids long. V was pared by 3 bases and J by 3 bases, with 8 bases between. Germline-derived CDR1 and CDR2 are SGHVS and FNYEAQ. CDR3 loop: CASSFSGDTEAFF. The CDR3 DNA reads as TGTGCCAGCAGCTTCTCAGGGGACACTGAAGCTTTCTTT.

The gene calls are TRBV20-1 and TRBJ2-1; perhaps TRBD2 as D (5 bases). CDR1 and CDR2 (germline): DFQATT, SNEGSKA (reference sequence). The CDR3 consists of 14 residues. V lost 0 bases, J lost 9 bases, and 15 bases lay in between. For the CDR3, the DNA is TGCAGTGCTAGAGATCCGGGGAGAGTCAGTGAGCAGTTCTTC. Translated, it gives CSARDPGRVSEQFF.

This clonotype was counted between two and nine times. The rearrangement joins TRBV6-5 to TRBJ1-2; D might be TRBD1 (5 bases). The CDR3 loop spans 13 amino acids. Between the trimmed V and J ends, which lost 2 bases and 8 bases, there was a span of 12 bases. The germline gives CDR1 MNHEY, CDR2 SVGAGI. CDR3 region: CASSYQGGGGYTF. CDR3 DNA sequence: TGTGCCAGCAGTTACCAGGGAGGTGGCGGCTACACCTTC.

This clonotype has only one observation. A clone one base away is much larger, so this may be a read error. The chain employs TRBV4-3 and TRBJ2-1, with a tentative D call TRBD1 (6 bases). The ends were cut back, 3 bases at V and 10 bases at J, with 13 bases in the middle. This CDR3 is 13 amino acids long. Germline CDR1 and CDR2: LGHNA and YSLEER. The CDR3 bases are TGCGCCAGCAGCCATGGGTGGGGGCCGGAGCAGTTCTTC. It codes for CASSHGWGPEQFF.

This clonotype was detected ten times or more. This chain uses TRBV7-9 with TRBJ2-3; tentatively, D is TRBD1 or TRBD2 (5 bases each). The CDR3 sequence is 17 residues long. The germline V and J ends were trimmed by 1 base and 0 bases, with 14 bases remaining between them. Germline V gene sequence: CDR1 SEHNR, CDR2 FQNEAQ (reference sequence). The CDR3 nucleotides are TGTGCCAGCAGCTTAGTATCCGGGACCACAAGCACAGATACGCAGTATTTT. This gives the protein CASSLVSGTTSTDTQYF.

This clonotype was counted at least ten times. The chain links TRBV6-2 or TRBV6-3 to TRBJ2-3; 7 bases map to TRBD1. The CDR3 has 14 amino acids. Germline CDR1 MNHEY, CDR2 SVGEGT. The V segment lost 10 bases and the J segment 0 bases; nucleotides outside the gene matches: 7. The CDR3 spells CATQGTASTDTQYF. The CDR3 nucleotides are TGTGCCACCCAAGGGACAGCTAGCACAGATACGCAGTATTTT.

This clonotype showed up many times. The chain uses TRBV12-3 or TRBV12-4 and TRBJ2-1, with a possible D match to TRBD2 (6 bases). Between the trimmed V and J ends, which lost 2 bases and 10 bases, there was a span of 15 bases. The CDR3 extends over 14 amino acids. Here the CDR3 reads CASSLNPGVKEQFF. Written as DNA, the CDR3 is TGTGCCAGCAGTTTAAACCCGGGGGTCAAGGAGCAGTTCTTC.

This clonotype was observed many times. The CDR3 is CASDRGGLNNEQFF. CDR3 nucleotide sequence: TGTGCCAGCGACAGAGGAGGGTTAAACAATGAGCAGTTCTTC. The V call is TRBV7-8, the J call TRBJ2-1; D perhaps matches TRBD2 (6 bases). CDR3 length: 14 residues. Germline CDR1 reads SGHVS; CDR2 reads FQNEAQ. V dropped 8 bases and J dropped 5 bases, with 16 bases sitting between them.

This clonotype was recorded at least ten times. This rearrangement joins TRBV6-2 or TRBV6-3 to TRBJ2-3; 9 bases are a match to TRBD1. V shed 6 bases, J shed 3 bases, and the junction held 10 bases outside the gene matches. CDR3 size: 16 residues. Germline assignment: CDR1 MNHEY and CDR2 SVGEGT. CDR3 nucleotides: TGTGCCAGCAGATACGGCCGGACAGGGGCAACAGATACGCAGTATTTT. Translated: CASRYGRTGATDTQYF.

This clonotype was found many times. The chain combines TRBV4-3 with TRBJ2-3; the D call may be TRBD1 or TRBD2 (5 bases each). CDR3 size: 13 residues. CDR1 and CDR2 from the germline V gene are LGHNA and YSLEER. Between the trimmed V and J ends, which lost 0 bases and 8 bases, there was a span of 9 bases. The CDR3 reads CASSQDDGGTQYF. In nucleotides, the CDR3 is TGCGCCAGCAGCCAAGATGATGGGGGTACGCAGTATTTT.

This clonotype was picked up many times. V and J are TRBV6-6 and TRBJ1-4; D is perhaps TRBD1 (5 bases). The length of the CDR3 is 14 residues. Germline V gene data show CDR1 as MNHNY and CDR2 as SVGAGI (reference sequence). The V and J ends lost 2 bases and 6 bases respectively, with 10 bases between them. The CDR3 sequence is CASSYNRGDEKLFF. The CDR3 DNA follows: TGTGCCAGCAGTTACAATCGGGGGGATGAAAAACTGTTTTTT.

This rearrangement joins TRBV19 to TRBJ2-5, with D uncertain. CDR1 and CDR2 from the germline V gene are LNHDA and SQIVND (reference sequence). V was cut by 3 bases and J by 0 bases, with 5 bases left in between. The CDR3 loop spans 13 amino acids. CDR3 bases: TGTGCCAGTAGTATCTCGTACCAAGAGACCCAGTACTTC. This codes for CASSISYQETQYF.

This clonotype has a count of ten or more. This sequence joins TRBV12-3 or TRBV12-4 and TRBJ2-1; 13 bases are shared with TRBD2. This CDR3 has 15 amino acids. After removal of 6 bases from V and 6 bases from J, the junction contained 5 bases not matched to a gene. The CDR3 sequence is CASRRTSGGTNEQFF. Written as DNA, the CDR3 is TGTGCCAGCAGAAGGACTAGCGGGGGAACCAATGAGCAGTTCTTC.

The chain combines TRBV7-9 with TRBJ1-4; 7 bases agree with TRBD1. Losses at the gene ends were 8 bases for V and 7 bases for J; bases not matched to a gene: 7. The CDR3 covers 13 residues. Germline-derived CDR1 and CDR2 are SEHNR and FQNEAQ (reference sequence). CDR3 coding DNA: TGTGCCAGCTTGGACAGGCGGGGTGAAAAACTGTTTTTT. This sequence encodes CASLDRRGEKLFF.

This clonotype occurred many times. V gene TRBV7-2 combines with J gene TRBJ2-2, with D perhaps TRBD2 (5 bases). V lost 1 base, J lost 5 bases, and 17 bases lay in between. Germline V gene lookup returns CDR1 SGHTA and CDR2 FQGNSA. The CDR3 loop spans 17 amino acids. The CDR3 nucleotides are TGTGCCAGCAGCTTAGAGCTTTTGGCGTCGGGGACCGGGGAGCTGTTTTTT. It specifies CASSLELLASGTGELFF.